This passage covers 19 T cell receptor beta chains from one sample sequenced in a study of T cell responses to AZD1222 COVID-19 vaccine. Repertoires were generated with immunoSEQ multiplex PCR, while TCRdb's copy carries only in-frame clones and drops some. This sample has about 120,000 clones, with 85% to 90% found just once. This specimen was peripheral blood, taken 28 days after the second AZD1222 dose. The receptors shown here come from an adult who received the AZD1222 COVID-19 vaccine.

Here the CDR3 DNA reads TGTGCCTGGAGTGTGGGGAGCTACGAGCAGTACTTC. Protein product: CAWSVGSYEQYF. V usage is TRBV30 and J usage is TRBJ2-7; D possibly corresponds to TRBD2 (5 bases). V lost 0 bases and J 3 bases, leaving 6 bases between the germline ends. CDR1 GTSNPN and CDR2 SVGIG come from the germline V gene (reference sequence). The length of the CDR3 is 12 residues. The full variable domain, rest sourced from reference TRBV30 and TRBJ2-7, is SQTIHQWPATLVQPVGSPLSLECTVEGTSNPNLYWYRQAAGRGLQLLFYSVGIGQISSEVPQNLSASRPQDRQFILSSKKLLLSDSGFYLCAWSVGSYEQYFGPGTRLTVT.

This clone showed up just a few times. This chain uses TRBV7-8 with TRBJ2-1; D is ambiguous. The CDR3 runs 16 residues. V lost 0 bases to trimming and J lost 0 bases, with 9 bases between them. Germline V lookup: CDR1 SGHVS, CDR2 FQNEAQ. The DNA for the CDR3 is TGTGCCAGCAGCTTAGCTTTCGGTAGCTCCTACAATGAGCAGTTCTTC. This sequence encodes CASSLAFGSSYNEQFF.

The V gene is TRBV7-3, the J gene TRBJ2-3; maybe TRBD1 (6 bases). This CDR3 has 15 residues. Germline V CDR1 and CDR2: SGHTA, FQGTGA. V was cut by 2 bases and J by 4 bases, with 13 bases left in between. CDR3 protein: CASSLGLQGPDTQYF. For the CDR3, the DNA is TGTGCCAGCAGCTTAGGGTTACAGGGCCCAGATACGCAGTATTTT.

This rearrangement joins TRBV7-9 to TRBJ2-6; D is undetermined. The germline gives CDR1 SEHNR, CDR2 FQNEAQ (reference sequence). Trimming cost V 1 base and J 0 bases, with 7 bases left between them. There are 16 residues in the CDR3. DNA for the CDR3: TGTGCCAGCAGCTTAGGCGGCATCTCTGGGGCCAACGTCCTGACTTTC. Amino acids: CASSLGGISGANVLTF.

This chain connects TRBV12-3 or TRBV12-4 to TRBJ2-2; D remains unclear. The germline V and J ends were trimmed by 3 bases and 6 bases, with 2 bases remaining between them. This CDR3 contains 11 residues. The CDR3 DNA sequence: TGTGCCAGCAGTTTGCCCGGGGAGCTGTTTTTT. It codes for CASSLPGELFF.

The J gene is TRBJ2-3, the V gene TRBV18; D remains ambiguous. CDR1 is KGHSH, CDR2 LQKENI, per germline. This CDR3 comprises 16 residues. Trimming stripped 0 bases from V and 2 bases from J, with 12 bases between. The CDR3 nucleotides are TGTGCCAGCTCACCACCCACACAGCCCAACACAGATACGCAGTATTTT. Protein product: CASSPPTQPNTDTQYF.

The chain employs TRBV6-2 or TRBV6-3 and TRBJ2-7, with 8 nucleotides matching TRBD2. This CDR3 comprises 16 residues. Losses at the gene ends were 5 bases for V and 2 bases for J; bases not matched to a gene: 11. Germline-derived CDR1 and CDR2 are MNHEY and SVGEGT. CDR3 nucleotide sequence: TGTGCCAGCAGTAAATCAAGCGGGAGCCCCCCCTACGAGCAGTACTTC. Its protein product is CASSKSSGSPPYEQYF.

The chain couples TRBV7-9 to TRBJ2-7; 9 positions match TRBD1. Per germline, CDR1 SEHNR and CDR2 FQNEAQ (reference sequence). This CDR3 has 14 residues. V was pared by 4 bases and J by 5 bases, with 6 bases of the junction left unmatched. The CDR3 here is CASSSGQGYDEQYF. The CDR3 coding sequence is TGTGCCAGCAGCTCGGGACAGGGCTATGACGAGCAGTACTTC.

The V call is TRBV20-1, the J call TRBJ2-3; D gene uncertain. Per germline, CDR1 DFQATT and CDR2 SNEGSKA (reference sequence). The V end lost 6 bases, the J end lost 8 bases, and 9 bases lay between the germline ends. The CDR3 contains 10 residues. The CDR3 loop reads CSARTVTQYF. The CDR3 DNA reads TGCAGTGCCCGGACCGTTACGCAGTATTTT.

The V gene is TRBV4-1, the J gene TRBJ2-1, with 9 bases aligning to TRBD1. CDR3 length: 17 amino acids. After removal of 2 bases from V and 4 bases from J, the junction contained 9 bases not matched to a gene. Germline loops: CDR1 MGHRA, CDR2 YSYEKL. The CDR3 DNA follows: TGCGCCAGCAGCCAAACAGTCCCGGGACAGGGATACAATGAGCAGTTCTTC. It encodes CASSQTVPGQGYNEQFF.

The V and J genes are TRBV19 and TRBJ2-1; D might be TRBD1 (5 bases). Trimming shortened V by 5 bases and J by 0 bases, and 11 bases separated the two germline ends. CDR3 size: 15 residues. Germline CDR1 is LNHDA and CDR2 is SQIVND (reference sequence). The CDR3 spells CASSHRPSSYNEQFF. In DNA, the CDR3 is TGTGCCAGTAGTCACAGGCCGAGCTCCTACAATGAGCAGTTCTTC.

This clone was counted a few times. The V call is TRBV11-2, the J call TRBJ2-5, with a possible D match to TRBD2 (7 bases). Germline lookup yields CDR1 SGHAT and CDR2 FQNNGV. The CDR3 loop spans 15 amino acids. The V gene lost 3 bases and the J gene lost 5 bases, with 16 bases spanning the gap. CDR3 DNA: TGTGCCAGCAGCTTTGCGTCGGGGAGGGGGGAGACCCAGTACTTC. This sequence encodes CASSFASGRGETQYF.

This chain joins TRBV18 and TRBJ1-2; weak D call: TRBD1 (6 bases). The CDR3 has 14 residues. Looked up from germline, CDR1 is KGHSH and CDR2 is LQKENI. V gave up 3 bases and J gave up 3 bases, with 11 bases separating them. The CDR3 loop reads CASSPTGIDYGYTF. CDR3 in DNA: TGTGCCAGCTCACCTACAGGGATCGACTATGGCTACACCTTC.

Notes on this clone: No conserved phenylalanine or tryptophan is present at the end of the CDR3, so a read error is the likely explanation. The limits of the CDR3 on the DNA are not certain, so only TCRdb's listed CDR3 is given. The chain combines TRBV7-9 with TRBJ1-2. The CDR3 contains 12 residues when both ends are counted. The V gene's germline CDR1 is SEHNR and CDR2 FQNEAQ (reference sequence). The CDR3 spells CASSLIEDGPTV.

The table lists this clone with a few counts. The chain employs TRBV6-1 and TRBJ2-3; 9 bases agree with TRBD1. V lost 1 base, J lost 3 bases, and 2 bases stayed unmatched. From germline, CDR1 is MNHNS and CDR2 SASEGT. The CDR3 totals 15 residues. CDR3 amino acids: CASSEGGTGTDTQYF. The CDR3 DNA sequence: TGTGCCAGCAGTGAAGGAGGGACAGGGACAGATACGCAGTATTTT.

This rearrangement joins TRBV2 to TRBJ1-2; 7 bases match TRBD1. The CDR3 length is 18 residues. After removal of 6 bases from V and 3 bases from J, the junction contained 19 bases not matched to a gene. CDR1 SNHLY and CDR2 FYNNEI come from the germline V gene. CDR3 DNA sequence: TGTGCCAGCAGAATAAGTAACGACAGGGCCCCCGGGGACTATGGCTACACCTTC. Translated, it gives CASRISNDRAPGDYGYTF. The variable domain in full, completed from reference TRBV2 and TRBJ1-2, reads EPEVTQTPSHQVTQMGQEVILRCVPISNHLYFYWYRQILGQKVEFLVSFYNNEISEKSEIFDDQFSVERPDGSNFTLKIRSTKLEDSAMYFCASRISNDRAPGDYGYTFGSGTRLTVV.

The chain recombines TRBV5-4 with TRBJ1-5; 7 nucleotides agree with TRBD1. Germline V CDR1 and CDR2: SGHNT, YYREEE (reference sequence). The V gene end was trimmed by 3 bases and the J gene end by 6 bases; junction bases not matched to a gene: 15. This CDR3 is built from 17 residues. The CDR3 DNA follows: TGTGCCAGCAGCTCCTCCGGTGGAGGGGGCGCGGGTCAGCCCCAGCATTTT. Amino acids: CASSSSGGGGAGQPQHF.

J is TRBJ1-2 and V is TRBV29-1, with a tentative D call TRBD1 (5 bases). CDR3 size: 11 residues. Trimming took off 7 bases at V and 7 bases at J, with 13 bases between the two ends. CDR1 and CDR2 (germline): SQVTM, ANQGSEA. CDR3 protein: CSAGRGGGYTF. The CDR3 coding sequence is TGCAGCGCCGGGAGGGGAGGTGGCTACACCTTC.

The chain couples TRBV5-8 to TRBJ2-1; D remains unclear. CDR1 and CDR2 from the germline V gene are SGHTS and YDEGEE. CDR3 length: 15 residues. Trimming pared 2 bases from V and 0 bases from J, leaving 9 bases between. CDR3 sequence reads: CASSFGPSSYNEQFF. The CDR3 DNA reads TGTGCCAGCAGCTTTGGCCCGAGCTCCTACAATGAGCAGTTCTTC. The entire variable domain, with the rest obtained from reference TRBV5-8 and TRBJ2-1, is as follows: EAGVTQSPTHLIKTRGQQATLRCSPISGHTSVYWYQQALGLGLQFLLWYDEGEERNRGNFPPRFSGRQFPNYSSELNVNALELEDSALYLCASSFGPSSYNEQFFGPGTRLTVL.